A single sample gave rise to the 30 T cell receptor beta chains below, sequenced in a study of CD8 T cells in ankylosing spondylitis. TCRdb reprocessed the 5' RACE reads with MiXCR, giving one entry per CDR3 protein. In the table there are about 170,000 distinct CDR3 sequences, roughly 18% of which are singletons. The specimen sequenced was blood, either unsorted or a sorted T cell fraction (not recorded which). The receptors originated from a male donor with ankylosing spondylitis or in good health (not recorded which).

Ten or more counts support this clonotype. V and J are TRBV5-1 and TRBJ1-1, with D possibly matching TRBD1 (5 bases). Germline V lookup: CDR1 SGHRS, CDR2 YFSETQ. The ends were cut back, 2 bases at V and 4 bases at J, with 9 bases in the middle. This CDR3 contains 13 residues. CDR3 residues: CASSLDSSTEAFF. DNA of the CDR3: TGCGCCAGCAGCTTAGACAGCTCCACTGAAGCTTTCTTT.

On this clonotype: Relative to the germline gene, one junction end is altered; a read error may explain this. The chain couples TRBV28 to TRBJ2-5, with 8 bases identical to TRBD1. This CDR3 comprises 17 residues. Germline V gene lookup returns CDR1 MDHEN and CDR2 SYDVKM. The CDR3 coding sequence is TGTGCCAGCAGTCCCCCTTCGGACAGGGAGATGGGTGAGACCGAGTACTTC. It codes for CASSPPSDREMGETEYF.

This clonotype was observed a few times. The chain is built from TRBV5-5 and TRBJ1-2, with D unresolved. Trimming pared 4 bases from V and 2 bases from J, leaving 12 bases between. The CDR3 is made up of 14 amino acids. Germline loops: CDR1 SGHKS, CDR2 YYEKEE (reference sequence). The CDR3: CASSGIDGNYGYTF. The CDR3 DNA reads TGTGCCAGCAGCGGAATCGACGGAAACTATGGCTACACCTTC.

The V and J genes are TRBV12-3 or TRBV12-4 and TRBJ1-5; tentative D call: TRBD1 (5 bases). V was shortened by 6 bases and J by 7 bases, with 19 bases between the two germline ends. This CDR3 is 15 amino acids long. The CDR3, as DNA: TGTGCCAGCAGGAATCGTGAGGGGCGTGGACAGCCCCAGCATTTT. Translation: CASRNREGRGQPQHF.

The chain links TRBV6-5 to TRBJ2-2, with D unclear. Germline V gene lookup returns CDR1 MNHEY and CDR2 SVGAGI. The CDR3 spans 13 residues. The V and J ends lost 2 bases and 5 bases respectively, with 6 bases between them. The CDR3 nucleotides are TGTGCCAGCAGTTACATAAGTACCGGGGAGCTGTTTTTT. It translates to CASSYISTGELFF.

Ten or more counts support this clonotype. The chain has TRBV5-1 and TRBJ1-6; D unclear. The CDR3 runs 16 residues. Trimming cost V 4 bases and J 2 bases, with 13 bases left between them. Per the germline V gene, CDR1 is SGHRS and CDR2 is YFSETQ. CDR3 sequence reads: CASSTDPGAYNSPLHF. The CDR3 DNA sequence: TGCGCCAGCAGCACGGATCCCGGGGCCTATAATTCACCCCTCCACTTT.

At least ten counts were recorded for this clonotype. This chain connects TRBV7-8 to TRBJ2-5, with TRBD2 matching 10 bases. In germline, CDR1 is SGHVS, CDR2 FQNEAQ. V dropped 2 bases and J dropped 1; count of bases not matched to a gene: 4. CDR3 size: 16 residues. CDR3 bases: TGTGCCAGCAGCTTATTAGCGGGAGGCCGCCAAGAGACCCAGTACTTC. It is translated as CASSLLAGGRQETQYF.

J is TRBJ2-3 and V is TRBV21-1; TRBD1, as called in the table, went unchecked against the DNA. TRBV21-1 is assigned pseudogene status. The CDR3 covers 16 residues. CDR3 in DNA: TGTGCCAGCAGCTCGAGAGGACAGGGGAGGACAGATACGCAGTATTTT. Residues: CASSSRGQGRTDTQYF.

This clonotype has a count of ten or more. The CDR3 protein is CASSTPGGTGELFF. CDR3 in DNA: TGCGCCAGCAGTACCCCGGGAGGCACCGGGGAGCTGTTTTTT. This sequence joins TRBV5-1 and TRBJ2-2, with 7 bases lining up with TRBD2. Trimming cost V 5 bases and J 4 bases; bases outside gene matches: 5. CDR3 length equals 14 residues. Germline V gene sequence: CDR1 SGHRS, CDR2 YFSETQ.

This clonotype was seen at least ten times. The chain has TRBV27 and TRBJ2-3; no definite D call. The CDR3 has 13 amino acids. Germline values: CDR1 MNHEY, CDR2 SMNVEV (reference sequence). V lost 6 bases, J lost 3 bases, and 10 bases lay in between. The CDR3: CASRSWETDTQYF. The CDR3 bases are TGTGCCAGCAGGAGCTGGGAAACAGATACGCAGTATTTT.

There are many counts of this clonotype. The genes are TRBV29-1 and TRBJ1-1, with D possibly matching TRBD1 (5 bases). Germline loops: CDR1 SQVTM, CDR2 ANQGSEA. The CDR3 has 13 residues. Trimming cost V 4 bases and J 0 bases, with 9 bases left between them. CDR3 sequence reads: CSVGGRLNTEAFF. The DNA for the CDR3 is TGCAGCGTTGGGGGACGGTTGAACACTGAAGCTTTCTTT.

This rearrangement joins TRBV28 to TRBJ2-1; 8 bases are a match to TRBD2. The CDR3 runs 15 residues. Germline V lookup: CDR1 MDHEN, CDR2 SYDVKM. The V segment lost 3 bases and the J segment 2 bases; nucleotides outside the gene matches: 3. The CDR3 spells CASSFQLAAYNEQFF. Written as DNA, the CDR3 is TGTGCCAGCAGTTTTCAACTAGCGGCCTACAATGAGCAGTTCTTC.

In this sample, this clonotype turned up a few times. The chain combines TRBV28 with TRBJ2-5; a weak D match, TRBD2 (6 bases). The CDR3 is 13 residues long. Germline CDR1 MDHEN, CDR2 SYDVKM. V lost 3 bases to trimming and J lost 3 bases, with 8 bases between them. The CDR3, as DNA: TGTGCCAGCAGTTTCTCTAGCGAAGAGACCCAGTACTTC. Protein: CASSFSSEETQYF.

In regard to this clonotype: Given a much more abundant clone one base away, this may be a read error. The chain joins TRBV2 to TRBJ2-1; D assignment may be TRBD1 or TRBD2 (5 bases each). The CDR3 is made up of 12 amino acids. Per the germline V gene, CDR1 is SNHLY and CDR2 is FYNNEI. CDR3 sequence: CASNRGYNKQFF. In DNA form, the CDR3 reads TGTGCCAGCAATCGGGGCTACAATAAGCAGTTCTTC.

The rearrangement uses TRBV30 and TRBJ2-3; D might be TRBD1 or TRBD2, each matching 5 bases. The CDR3 spans 15 residues. V lost 0 bases to trimming and J lost 4 bases, with 14 bases between them. CDR1 is GTSNPN and CDR2 is SVGIG in the germline V gene (reference sequence). The CDR3 bases are TGTGCCTGGAGTGTCAGGTCTAGCAGGGCAGATACGCAGTATTTT. Its translation: CAWSVRSSRADTQYF.

The chain joins TRBV5-4 to TRBJ2-5; 7 bases line up with TRBD1. Germline trimming cut 3 bases from V and 2 bases from J; bases unmatched to any gene: 7. The germline V gene has CDR1 SGHNT and CDR2 YYREEE (reference sequence). The CDR3 has 15 residues. This CDR3 reads CASSSKQGPQETQYF. The CDR3 DNA sequence: TGTGCCAGCAGCTCGAAACAGGGGCCACAAGAGACCCAGTACTTC.

The chain links TRBV19 to TRBJ1-4; D is uncertain. The CDR3 contains 14 residues. Germline V gives CDR1 LNHDA, CDR2 SQIVND (reference sequence). Trimming took 4 bases from V and 1 from J, leaving 7 bases between them. CDR3 nucleotide sequence: TGTGCCAGTAGTACCCCGGGAACTAATGAAAAACTGTTTTTT. This sequence encodes CASSTPGTNEKLFF. The whole variable domain, filled in from reference TRBV19 and TRBJ1-4, reads DGGITQSPKYLFRKEGQNVTLSCEQNLNHDAMYWYRQDPGQGLRLIYYSQIVNDFQKGDIAEGYSVSREKKESFPLTVTSAQKNPTAFYLCASSTPGTNEKLFFGSGTQLSVL.

This clonotype turned up a few times. This chain connects TRBV10-3 to TRBJ2-3; no reliable D call. V lost 0 bases, J lost 3 bases, and 7 bases lay in between. Per the germline V gene, CDR1 is ENHRY and CDR2 is SYGVKD. CDR3 size: 14 residues. CDR3 in DNA: TGTGCCATCAGTGAGTCCGACGGGACAGATACGCAGTATTTT. This gives the protein CAISESDGTDTQYF.

The chain combines TRBV30 with TRBJ2-2, with TRBD1 matching 10 bases. J was trimmed by 7 bases and V by 0 bases; bases with no gene match: 5. The CDR3 length is 15 residues. Germline CDR1 GTSNPN, CDR2 SVGIG (reference sequence). CDR3: CAWSVWDRGFGELFF. The CDR3 DNA sequence: TGTGCCTGGAGTGTGTGGGACAGGGGTTTCGGGGAGCTGTTTTTT.

The table lists this clonotype with a few counts. The chain carries TRBV6-1 and TRBJ2-1; no clear D gene. The CDR3 loop spans 17 amino acids. Trimming pared 2 bases from V and 0 bases from J, leaving 14 bases between. Looked up from germline, CDR1 is MNHNS and CDR2 is SASEGT. The CDR3 protein is CASSELGGYSSYNEQFF. In nucleotides, the CDR3 is TGTGCCAGCAGTGAATTGGGCGGATATAGCTCCTACAATGAGCAGTTCTTC.

This clonotype was counted only a few times. The chain employs TRBV6-1 and TRBJ1-5; D not certain. Germline V gives CDR1 MNHNS, CDR2 SASEGT. Trimming left V 6 bases short and J 6 bases short, with 24 bases between. The CDR3 is 17 amino acids. The CDR3 DNA sequence: TGTGCCAGCAGGGAAACCGCGGGGTTTTTCAGCGGTCAGCCCCAGCATTTT. Encoded protein: CASRETAGFFSGQPQHF.

This clonotype occurred once. A junction end diverges from the germline sequence, so it may reflect a read error. V gene TRBV11-2 combines with J gene TRBJ2-3, with 7 bases fitting TRBD2. The CDR3 sequence is 20 residues long. CDR1 is SGHAT, CDR2 FQNNGV, per germline. CDR3 in DNA: TGTGCCAGCAGCATAGAGCCCCTAGTAGCGGGCCGCAACAGCACAGATACGCAGTATTTT. It is translated as CASSIEPLVAGRNSTDTQYF. The full variable domain, with the rest looked up from reference TRBV11-2 and TRBJ2-3, is EAGVAQSPRYKIIEKRQSVAFWCNPISGHATLYWYQQILGQGPKLLIQFQNNGVVDDSQLPKDRFSAERLKGVDSTLKIQPAKLEDSAVYLCASSIEPLVAGRNSTDTQYFGPGTRLTVL.

This clonotype was detected ten times or more. The chain carries TRBV20-1 and TRBJ1-5, with TRBD1 matching over 8 bases. The CDR3 totals 16 residues. V lost 2 bases, J lost 5 bases, and 11 bases stayed unmatched. Looked up from germline, CDR1 is DFQATT and CDR2 is SNEGSKA (reference sequence). CDR3 protein: CSARLGQGASYQPQHF. CDR3 nucleotide sequence: TGCAGTGCTAGACTTGGACAGGGCGCATCCTATCAGCCCCAGCATTTT.

There are many counts of this clonotype. The chain uses TRBV12-3 or TRBV12-4 and TRBJ1-3; D not resolved. V gave up 5 bases and J gave up 3 bases, with 14 bases separating them. CDR3 size: 15 residues. The CDR3 reads CASSRAAFLGNTIYF. The CDR3 nucleotides read TGTGCCAGCAGTCGAGCGGCCTTCCTTGGAAACACCATATATTTT.

This clonotype was seen more than once but under ten times. The J gene is TRBJ2-7, the V gene TRBV10-3, with 8 nucleotides matching TRBD1. The CDR3 is 13 residues long. The V segment lost 8 bases and the J segment 3 bases; nucleotides outside the gene matches: 6. In germline, CDR1 is ENHRY, CDR2 SYGVKD. The CDR3 DNA is TGTGCCATCGGAGAGACAGGGGACTACGAGCAGTACTTC. Its translation is CAIGETGDYEQYF.

The genes are TRBV12-3 or TRBV12-4 and TRBJ1-1, with D maybe TRBD1 (5 bases). The length of the CDR3 is 14 residues. V lost 5 bases and J 5 bases, leaving 15 bases between the germline ends. This CDR3 is CASSPASRDTEAFF. The CDR3 DNA reads as TGTGCCAGCAGTCCGGCGAGCAGGGATACTGAAGCTTTCTTT.

This clonotype was seen repeatedly, ten times or more. The chain recombines TRBV5-1 with TRBJ2-2; 7 bases map to TRBD1. V dropped 1 base and J dropped 3; count of bases not matched to a gene: 3. CDR3 length: 15 residues. Germline V gives CDR1 SGHRS, CDR2 YFSETQ. CDR3 in amino acids: CASSLRGHHTGELFF. DNA for the CDR3: TGCGCCAGCAGCTTGAGGGGGCACCACACCGGGGAGCTGTTTTTT. Filled out from reference TRBV5-1 and TRBJ2-2, the complete variable domain reads KAGVTQTPRYLIKTRGQQVTLSCSPISGHRSVSWYQQTPGQGLQFLFEYFSETQRNKGNFPGRFSGRQFSNSRSEMNVSTLELGDSALYLCASSLRGHHTGELFFGEGSRLTVL.

The rearrangement joins TRBV3-1 to TRBJ2-1; TRBD2 aligns across 7 bases. Trimming removed 3 bases from V and 1 base from J; junction bases left unmatched: 3. The CDR3 contains 15 residues. In germline, CDR1 is LGHDT, CDR2 YNNKEL (reference sequence). The CDR3 nucleotides are TGTGCCAGCAGCCACCAGCGGGGTTCCTACAATGAGCAGTTCTTC. It yields the protein CASSHQRGSYNEQFF.

The chain employs TRBV11-2 and TRBJ2-1, with 10 bases matching TRBD2. CDR1 is SGHAT, CDR2 FQNNGV, per germline. This CDR3 contains 17 residues. V was pared by 0 bases and J by 7 bases, with 9 bases of the junction left unmatched. The CDR3 DNA sequence: TGTGCCAGCAGCTTAGATTTCAGCCCAGCGGGGGGGAATGAGCAGTTCTTC. Its protein is CASSLDFSPAGGNEQFF.

This clonotype was seen only a few times. The chain employs TRBV29-1 and TRBJ2-6, with TRBD1 identical over 8 bases. Germline V gene sequence: CDR1 SQVTM, CDR2 ANQGSEA. This CDR3 has 17 residues. Trimming removed 1 base from V and 0 bases from J; junction bases left unmatched: 5. CDR3 region: CSVEGRDRSSGANVLTF. DNA of the CDR3: TGCAGCGTTGAAGGCCGGGACAGGTCCTCTGGGGCCAACGTCCTGACTTTC.